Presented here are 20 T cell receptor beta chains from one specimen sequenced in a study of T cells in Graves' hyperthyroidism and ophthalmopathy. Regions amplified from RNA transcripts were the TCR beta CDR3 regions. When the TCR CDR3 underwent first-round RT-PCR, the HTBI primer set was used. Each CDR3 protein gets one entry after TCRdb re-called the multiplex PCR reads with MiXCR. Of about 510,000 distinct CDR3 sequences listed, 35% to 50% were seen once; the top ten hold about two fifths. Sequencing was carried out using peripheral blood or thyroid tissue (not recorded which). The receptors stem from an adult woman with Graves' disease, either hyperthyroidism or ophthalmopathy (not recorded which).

CDR3 sequence: CASSLVGGLVNTEAFF. As DNA, the CDR3 is TGTGCCAGCAGCTTAGTAGGGGGGTTGGTGAACACTGAAGCTTTCTTT. This chain uses TRBV7-8 with TRBJ1-1, with D possibly being TRBD1 (6 bases). V shed 1 base and J shed 0 bases, with 12 bases lying between them. This CDR3 region has 16 residues. Looked up from germline, CDR1 is SGHVS and CDR2 is FQNEAQ. Supplemented by reference TRBV7-8 and TRBJ1-1, the full variable domain reads GAGVSQSPRYKVAKRGQDVALRCDPISGHVSLFWYQQALGQGPEFLTYFQNEAQLDKSGLPSDRFFAERPEGSVSTLKIQRTQQEDSAVYLCASSLVGGLVNTEAFFGQGTRLTVV.

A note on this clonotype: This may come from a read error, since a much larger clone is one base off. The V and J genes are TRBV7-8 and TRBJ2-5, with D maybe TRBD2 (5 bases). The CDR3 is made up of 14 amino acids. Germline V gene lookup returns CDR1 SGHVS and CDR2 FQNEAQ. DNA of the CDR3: TGTGCCAGCAGCTTAGGTCTCGGAAGGGAGACCCAGCACTTC. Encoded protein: CASSLGLGRETQHF.

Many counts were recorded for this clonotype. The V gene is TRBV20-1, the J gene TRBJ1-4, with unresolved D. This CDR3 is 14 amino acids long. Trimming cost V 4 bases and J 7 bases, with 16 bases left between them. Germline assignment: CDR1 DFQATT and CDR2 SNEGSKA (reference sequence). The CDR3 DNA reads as TGCAGTGCTATCCGGGAAATCGACCTTGAAAAACTGTTTTTT. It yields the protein CSAIREIDLEKLFF.

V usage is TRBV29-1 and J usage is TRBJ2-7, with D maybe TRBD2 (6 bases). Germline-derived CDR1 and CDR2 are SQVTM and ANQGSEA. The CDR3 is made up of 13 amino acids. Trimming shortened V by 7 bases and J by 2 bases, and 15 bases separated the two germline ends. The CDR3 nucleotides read TGCAGCGCCTTAGCGGCAGAAACCTACGAGCAGTACTTC. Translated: CSALAAETYEQYF.

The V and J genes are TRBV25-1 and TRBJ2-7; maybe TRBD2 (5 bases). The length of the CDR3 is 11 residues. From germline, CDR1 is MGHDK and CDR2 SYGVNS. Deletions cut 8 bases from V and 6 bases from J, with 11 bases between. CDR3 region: CASGSLREQYF. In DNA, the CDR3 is TGTGCCAGCGGGAGTTTGCGCGAGCAGTACTTC.

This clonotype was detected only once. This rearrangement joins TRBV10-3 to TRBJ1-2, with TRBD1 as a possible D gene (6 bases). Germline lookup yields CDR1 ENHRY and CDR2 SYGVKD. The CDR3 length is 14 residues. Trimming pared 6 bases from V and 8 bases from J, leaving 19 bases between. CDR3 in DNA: TGTGCCATCAGCTTGGGTAGGGGGGCGACCGGCTACACCTTC. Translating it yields CAISLGRGATGYTF.

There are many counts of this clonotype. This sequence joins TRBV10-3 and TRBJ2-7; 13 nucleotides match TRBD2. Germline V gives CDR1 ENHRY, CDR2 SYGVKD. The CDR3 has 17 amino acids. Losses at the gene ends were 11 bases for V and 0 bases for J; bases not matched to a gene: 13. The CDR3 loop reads CAVGPTSGRQSSYEQYF. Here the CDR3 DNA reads TGTGCCGTCGGCCCGACTAGCGGGAGGCAGAGCTCCTACGAGCAGTACTTC.

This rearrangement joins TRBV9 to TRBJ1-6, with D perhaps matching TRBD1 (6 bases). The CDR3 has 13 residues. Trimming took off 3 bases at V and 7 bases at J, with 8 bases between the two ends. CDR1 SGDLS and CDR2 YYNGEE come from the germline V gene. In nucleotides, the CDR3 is TGTGCCAGCAGCGCAGGGGAAAATTCACCCCTCCACTTT. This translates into CASSAGENSPLHF.

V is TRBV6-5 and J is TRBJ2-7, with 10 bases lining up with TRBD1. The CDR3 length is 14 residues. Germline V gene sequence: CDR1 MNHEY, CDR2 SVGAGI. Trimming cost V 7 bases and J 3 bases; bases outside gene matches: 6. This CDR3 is CASNTGTGVYEQYF. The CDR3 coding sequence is TGTGCCAGCAATACCGGGACAGGGGTCTACGAGCAGTACTTC.

CDR3 amino acids: CAISGRGSGANVLTF. In DNA form, the CDR3 reads TGTGCCATCAGTGGTAGGGGGTCTGGGGCCAACGTCCTGACTTTC. This sequence joins TRBV10-3 and TRBJ2-6, with a possible D match to TRBD1 (6 bases). The germline V gene encodes CDR1 ENHRY and CDR2 SYGVKD. The CDR3 consists of 15 residues. Deletions cut 4 bases from V and 1 base from J, with 8 bases between.

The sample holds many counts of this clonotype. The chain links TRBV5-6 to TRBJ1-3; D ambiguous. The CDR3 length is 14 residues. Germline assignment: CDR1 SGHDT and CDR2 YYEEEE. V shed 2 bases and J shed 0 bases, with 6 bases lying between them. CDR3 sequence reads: CASSFQSSGNTIYF. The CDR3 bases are TGTGCCAGCAGCTTTCAGAGCTCTGGAAACACCATATATTTT.

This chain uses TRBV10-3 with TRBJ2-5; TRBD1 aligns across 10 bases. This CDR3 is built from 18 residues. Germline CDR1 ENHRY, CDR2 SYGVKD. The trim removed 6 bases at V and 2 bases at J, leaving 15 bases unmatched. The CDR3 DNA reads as TGTGCCATCAGCCGCGTCGGGACAGGGGCTAACTCTCAAGAGACCCAGTACTTC. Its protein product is CAISRVGTGANSQETQYF.

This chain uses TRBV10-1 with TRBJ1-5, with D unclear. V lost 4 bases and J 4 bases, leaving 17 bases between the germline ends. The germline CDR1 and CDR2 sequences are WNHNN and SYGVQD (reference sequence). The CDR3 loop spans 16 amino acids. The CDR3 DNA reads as TGCGCCAGCAGTGCCAGAGACTGGTATGGAAATCAGCCCCAGCATTTT. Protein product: CASSARDWYGNQPQHF.

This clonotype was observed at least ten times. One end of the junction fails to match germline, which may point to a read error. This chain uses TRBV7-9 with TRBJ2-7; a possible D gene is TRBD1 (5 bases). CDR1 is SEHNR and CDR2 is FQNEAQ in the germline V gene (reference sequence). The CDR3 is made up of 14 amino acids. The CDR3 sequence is CASRLGESGYEQYF. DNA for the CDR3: TGTGCCAGCAGATTAGGGGAATCAGGGTACGAGCAGTACTTC.

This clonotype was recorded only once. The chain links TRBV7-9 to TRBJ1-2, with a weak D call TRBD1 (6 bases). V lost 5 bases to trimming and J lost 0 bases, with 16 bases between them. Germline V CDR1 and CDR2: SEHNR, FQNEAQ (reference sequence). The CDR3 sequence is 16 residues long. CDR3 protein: CASSPTSRGSNYGYTF. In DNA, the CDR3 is TGTGCCAGCAGCCCGACATCCAGGGGTTCTAACTATGGCTACACCTTC.

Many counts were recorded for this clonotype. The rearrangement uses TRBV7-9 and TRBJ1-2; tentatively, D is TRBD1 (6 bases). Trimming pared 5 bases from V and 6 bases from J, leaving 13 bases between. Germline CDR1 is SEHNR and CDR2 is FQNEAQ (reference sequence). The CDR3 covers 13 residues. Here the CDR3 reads CASSLHRVDGYTF. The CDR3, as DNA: TGTGCCAGCAGCCTCCACAGGGTTGATGGCTACACCTTC.

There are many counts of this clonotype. The CDR3 loop is CASSGQGAGEKLFF. CDR3 coding DNA: TGTGCCAGCAGTGGACAGGGGGCCGGTGAAAAACTGTTTTTT. V gene TRBV2 combines with J gene TRBJ1-4; TRBD1 matches 10 bases. V trimming: 4 bases; J trimming: 7 bases; junction bases outside the gene matches: 3. The CDR3 runs to 14 residues. Germline CDR1 SNHLY, CDR2 FYNNEI.

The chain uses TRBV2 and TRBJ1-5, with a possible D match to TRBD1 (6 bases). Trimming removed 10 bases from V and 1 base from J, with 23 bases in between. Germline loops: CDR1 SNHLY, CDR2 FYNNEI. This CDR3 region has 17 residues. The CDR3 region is CATMFGTPHGSNQPQHF. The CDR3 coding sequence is TGTGCCACCATGTTCGGGACACCTCATGGGAGCAATCAGCCCCAGCATTTT.

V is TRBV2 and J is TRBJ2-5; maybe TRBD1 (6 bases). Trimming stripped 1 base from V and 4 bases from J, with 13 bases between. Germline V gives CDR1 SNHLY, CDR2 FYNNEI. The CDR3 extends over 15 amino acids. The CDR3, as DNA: TGTGCCAGCAGTGAAGAGACAGGCTTTGGAGAGACCCAGTACTTC. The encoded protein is CASSEETGFGETQYF.

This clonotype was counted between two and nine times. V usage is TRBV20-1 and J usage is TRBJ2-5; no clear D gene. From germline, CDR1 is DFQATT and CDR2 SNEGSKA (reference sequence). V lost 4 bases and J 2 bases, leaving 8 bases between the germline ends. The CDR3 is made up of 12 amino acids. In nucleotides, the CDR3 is TGCAGTGCTATAGAACCGCAAGAGACCCAGTACTTC. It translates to CSAIEPQETQYF.